The 15 T cell receptor beta chains given below trace back to one sample, sequenced in a study of shared clonotypes between healthy human individuals. Sequencing was performed with immunoSEQ multiplex PCR; in TCRdb, only in-frame clones are kept and a portion is missing. The table shows roughly 2.5 million clones, with more than 80% occurring only once. The sequenced sample consisted of naive CD4+ T cells sorted from blood. Subset denoted: CD45RA+ positively selected. These receptors were taken from a man aged 18 to 30 in good health.

Comments on this clone: Other nucleotide sequences from this sample produce the same CDR3. The chain uses TRBV20-1 and TRBJ2-1; D is undetermined. V was shortened by 3 bases and J by 7 bases, with 7 bases between the two germline ends. From germline, CDR1 is DFQATT and CDR2 SNEGSKA (reference sequence). This CDR3 has 11 residues. CDR3 DNA: TGCAGTGCTAGTTTGGGTAATGAGCAGTTCTTC. Residues: CSASLGNEQFF.

The chain combines TRBV19 with TRBJ1-4; D is unresolved. Per germline, CDR1 LNHDA and CDR2 SQIVND (reference sequence). The CDR3 extends over 14 amino acids. Trimming cost V 3 bases and J 4 bases, with 9 bases left between them. CDR3 coding DNA: TGTGCCAGTAGTATTGGGCCGAGTAATGAAAAACTGTTTTTT. Translation gives CASSIGPSNEKLFF.

On this clone: A junction end diverges from the germline sequence, so it may reflect a read error. The same CDR3 arises from other DNA sequences in this sample as well. The chain combines TRBV5-1 with TRBJ1-6; 10 bases are shared with TRBD1. This CDR3 comprises 15 residues. The V gene's germline CDR1 is SGHRS and CDR2 YFSETQ. CDR3 residues: CASSLAGQGYSPLHF. CDR3 nucleotides: TGCGCCAGCAGTTTGGCGGGACAGGGGTATTCACCCCTCCACTTT.

The V gene is TRBV5-1, the J gene TRBJ2-2, with 7 bases aligning to TRBD2. The CDR3 is made up of 15 amino acids. V lost 3 bases to trimming and J lost 6 bases; unmatched junction nucleotides: 8. Germline V CDR1 and CDR2: SGHRS, YFSETQ. The DNA of the CDR3 is TGCGCCAGCAGCTCCTCAGGTGGGGGGGCCGGGGAGCTGTTTTTT. This codes for CASSSSGGGAGELFF.

On this clone: Different DNA sequences within this sample yield the same CDR3. The chain uses TRBV29-1 and TRBJ1-1; no clear D gene. The CDR3 loop spans 13 amino acids. Trimming removed 6 bases from V and 2 bases from J, with 13 bases in between. CDR1 and CDR2 (germline): SQVTM, ANQGSEA. Here the CDR3 reads CSVKGRLNTEAFF. The CDR3 DNA reads as TGCAGCGTAAAAGGACGGCTAAACACTGAAGCTTTCTTT.

This clone has just one count. The chain employs TRBV7-9 and TRBJ1-6; a weak D match, TRBD1 (5 bases). There are 15 residues in the CDR3. Trimming took off 5 bases at V and 7 bases at J, with 15 bases between the two ends. Germline CDR1 SEHNR, CDR2 FQNEAQ (reference sequence). The CDR3 loop reads CASSPLGADNSPLHF. In nucleotides, the CDR3 is TGTGCCAGCAGCCCCCTAGGGGCGGACAATTCACCCCTCCACTTT.

V and J are TRBV28 and TRBJ2-5, with 8 positions matching TRBD2. V lost 7 bases, J lost 0 bases, and 7 bases stayed unmatched. This CDR3 is 15 amino acids long. Germline-derived CDR1 and CDR2 are MDHEN and SYDVKM. The CDR3 DNA follows: TGTGCCAGCAAACGCGGGGGGATCGACCAAGAGACCCAGTACTTC. Its protein product is CASKRGGIDQETQYF.

This chain uses TRBV7-2 with TRBJ1-2; D is unresolved. The CDR3 has 15 residues. V lost 1 base, J lost 1 base, and 10 bases lay in between. Germline lookup yields CDR1 SGHTA and CDR2 FQGNSA. The CDR3 sequence: CASSLGQTDNYGYTF. CDR3 coding DNA: TGTGCCAGCAGCTTAGGGCAGACGGATAACTATGGCTACACCTTC.

The chain recombines TRBV29-1 with TRBJ2-7; TRBD1 aligns across 7 bases. Trimming removed 4 bases from V and 5 bases from J; junction bases left unmatched: 5. Germline V CDR1 and CDR2: SQVTM, ANQGSEA. The CDR3 contains 12 residues. In DNA form, the CDR3 reads TGCAGCGTTGGACAGGGCACGGACGAGCAGTACTTC. As protein: CSVGQGTDEQYF.

The chain combines TRBV5-6 with TRBJ2-3; 11 bases agree with TRBD2. The CDR3 loop spans 15 amino acids. Germline V lookup: CDR1 SGHDT, CDR2 YYEEEE. Trimming at V came to 5 bases and at J to 6 bases, leaving 8 bases not matched to a gene. CDR3: CASSKLAGVMDTQYF. The DNA of the CDR3 is TGTGCCAGCAGTAAACTAGCGGGAGTGATGGATACGCAGTATTTT.

This clone was recorded only once. The rearrangement joins TRBV2 to TRBJ1-1, with 7 bases lining up with TRBD1. The CDR3 consists of 14 residues. CDR1 and CDR2 (germline): SNHLY, FYNNEI. V was pared by 6 bases and J by 5 bases, with 9 bases of the junction left unmatched. CDR3 residues: CASRSYRGETEAFF. The CDR3 DNA reads as TGTGCCAGCAGATCCTACAGGGGAGAAACTGAAGCTTTCTTT.

The rearrangement joins TRBV30 to TRBJ2-5; D is uncertain. Trimming stripped 3 bases from V and 5 bases from J, with 7 bases between. CDR1 GTSNPN and CDR2 SVGIG come from the germline V gene (reference sequence). There are 11 residues in the CDR3. In nucleotides, the CDR3 is TGTGCCTGGAGGGCCGTGGAGACCCAGTACTTC. This gives the protein CAWRAVETQYF.

This chain joins TRBV28 and TRBJ2-7; D unclear. Trimming shortened V by 6 bases and J by 5 bases, and 11 bases separated the two germline ends. The CDR3 totals 12 residues. Germline CDR1 is MDHEN and CDR2 is SYDVKM. The CDR3 here is CASRAQDDEQYF. The CDR3 bases are TGTGCCAGCAGAGCTCAGGACGACGAGCAGTACTTC.

V and J are TRBV29-1 and TRBJ2-7; 9 positions match TRBD2. The junction had 2 bases not matched to a gene; V was cut back by 4 bases and J by 4 bases. The CDR3 runs to 12 residues. The V gene's germline CDR1 is SQVTM and CDR2 ANQGSEA. The DNA for the CDR3 is TGCAGCGTTGCACTAGCGGGTTACGAGCAGTACTTC. Residues: CSVALAGYEQYF.

Notes on this clone: In the same sample, other DNA sequences code for this CDR3. The chain joins TRBV5-1 to TRBJ2-7, with D perhaps matching TRBD2 (6 bases). The CDR3 loop spans 15 amino acids. Trimming cost V 4 bases and J 2 bases, with 16 bases left between them. Germline CDR1 SGHRS, CDR2 YFSETQ. DNA of the CDR3: TGCGCCAGCAGCCCTGCCGGGACGGGGGCCTACGAGCAGTACTTC. It specifies CASSPAGTGAYEQYF.